This is a list of T cell receptor beta chains from one sample in a study of cytomegalovirus exposure and HLA in healthy donors. The data were produced by immunoSEQ multiplex PCR, yet TCRdb's version contains in-frame clones alone and is incomplete. There are about 71,000 clones in the sample; approximately 94% occur only once, and roughly 0.94% lies in the top ten. Sequenced material: PBMCs. These receptors came from a woman aged 18-30 years in good health and CMV-seronegative. CDR3s include the opening cysteine and the closing phenylalanine or tryptophan. The D gene is left open where the match is weak. Expanded clones are given a class, and other clones once, few, many or no size at all.

V	D	J	size	CDR3	DNA
TRBV27	TRBD2	TRBJ2-3	.	CASRLRGLAGTHFMFGTDTQYF	TGTGCCAGCAGACTCCGTGGGCTAGCGGGGACGCACTTCATGTTTGGCACAGATACGCAGTATTTT
TRBV4-1	.	TRBJ1-5	.	CASSQVRGALYSNQPQHF	TGCGCCAGCAGCCAAGTGCGGGGGGCCCTGTATAGCAATCAGCCCCAGCATTTT
TRBV7-6	.	TRBJ2-1	.	CASSLADSPTDEQFF	TGTGCCAGCAGCTTAGCAGACTCACCGACCGATGAGCAGTTCTTC
TRBV11-3	.	TRBJ2-3	.	CASSLGTGETDTQYF	TGTGCCAGCAGCTTAGGGACCGGGGAAACAGATACGCAGTATTTT
TRBV11-2	TRBD2	TRBJ2-3	.	CASSRLAGTDTQYF	TGTGCCAGCAGCAGACTAGCGGGGACAGATACGCAGTATTTT
TRBV2	TRBD1	TRBJ1-4	.	CASSGPWGQGEKLFF	TGTGCCAGCAGCGGACCATGGGGACAGGGAGAAAAACTGTTTTTT
TRBV28	TRBD1	TRBJ2-7	.	CASTPGQGAGEQYF	TGTGCCAGCACCCCGGGACAGGGGGCGGGCGAGCAGTACTTC
TRBV6-1	.	TRBJ1-5	.	CASSTPGYQPQHF	TGTGCCAGCAGTACCCCGGGTTACCAGCCCCAGCATTTT
TRBV14	.	TRBJ2-3	.	CASSQGPSENTDTQYF	TGTGCCAGCAGCCAAGGGCCTAGTGAAAACACAGATACGCAGTATTTT
TRBV6-1	.	TRBJ1-2	.	CASLNYGYTF	TGTGCCAGCCTAAACTATGGCTACACCTTC
TRBV6-8	TRBD1	TRBJ2-7	.	CASSYPTTGNYEQYF	TGTGCCAGCAGTTATCCGACGACAGGGAACTACGAGCAGTACTTC
TRBV9	TRBD2	TRBJ2-3	.	CASSEEGSGVTTDTQYF	TGTGCCAGCAGCGAGGAGGGTAGCGGGGTGACTACAGATACGCAGTATTTT
TRBV25-1	TRBD2	TRBJ2-1	.	CASSEWRGYNEQFF	TGTGCCAGCAGTGAATGGCGGGGGTACAATGAGCAGTTCTTC
TRBV28	TRBD1	TRBJ1-2	once	CASSQTGSGLYGYTF	TGTGCCAGCAGTCAGACAGGGTCCGGACTTTATGGCTACACCTTC
TRBV7-9	.	TRBJ2-5	.	CASSLAGWLGGVETQYF	TGTGCCAGCAGCTTAGCGGGTTGGCTAGGGGGTGTCGAGACCCAGTACTTC
TRBV6-1	TRBD1	TRBJ1-3	.	CASSDRQGRNTIYF	TGTGCCAGCAGTGACCGACAGGGTAGAAACACCATATATTTT
TRBV27	.	TRBJ2-3	.	CASSYGDTQYF	TGTGCCAGCAGTTACGGAGATACGCAGTATTTT
TRBV25-1	.	TRBJ1-5	.	CASSESGAEYQPQHF	TGTGCCAGCAGTGAATCAGGGGCGGAGTATCAGCCCCAGCATTTT